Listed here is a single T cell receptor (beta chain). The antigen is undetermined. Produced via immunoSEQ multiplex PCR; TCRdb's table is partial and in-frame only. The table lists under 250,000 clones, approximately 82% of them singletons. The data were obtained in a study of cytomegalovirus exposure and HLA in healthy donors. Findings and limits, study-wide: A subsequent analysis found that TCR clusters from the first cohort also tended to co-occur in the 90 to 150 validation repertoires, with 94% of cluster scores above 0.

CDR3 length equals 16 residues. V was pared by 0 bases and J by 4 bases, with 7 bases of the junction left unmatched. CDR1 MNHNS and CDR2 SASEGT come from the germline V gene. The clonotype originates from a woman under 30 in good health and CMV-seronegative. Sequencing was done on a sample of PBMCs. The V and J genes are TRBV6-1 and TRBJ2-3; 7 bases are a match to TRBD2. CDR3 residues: CASSEAGGSGSDTQYF. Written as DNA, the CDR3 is TGTGCCAGCAGTGAAGCTGGCGGGAGTGGGTCAGATACGCAGTATTTT.